Below, 11 T cell receptor beta chains from the same sample are listed, as sequenced in a study of PD-1 blockade in mismatch repair-deficient tumors. The table came from immunoSEQ multiplex PCR; TCRdb's copy has only in-frame clones and leaves some out. The sample holds more than 20,000 clones, 84% seen once. Sample: peripheral blood, taken 2 weeks after starting pembrolizumab. The receptors were sampled from an adult with mismatch repair-deficient cancer.

The genes are TRBV5-4 and TRBJ2-1; no reliable D call. From germline, CDR1 is SGHNT and CDR2 YYREEE (reference sequence). V lost 0 bases to trimming and J lost 2 bases, with 9 bases between them. CDR3 length: 15 residues. The chain's CDR3 is CASSLDVGTYNEQFF. DNA for the CDR3: TGTGCCAGCAGCTTGGATGTGGGCACCTACAATGAGCAGTTCTTC.

V usage is TRBV5-1 and J usage is TRBJ2-1; 9 nucleotides align to TRBD1. There are 16 residues in the CDR3. J was trimmed by 6 bases and V by 4 bases; bases with no gene match: 11. Germline values: CDR1 SGHRS, CDR2 YFSETQ. CDR3 in DNA: TGCGCCAGCAGCCGAACAACGGGACAGGGATTCAATGAGCAGTTCTTC. It is translated as CASSRTTGQGFNEQFF.

J is TRBJ2-1 and V is TRBV4-1; TRBD2 agrees at 15 bases. V trimming: 4 bases; J trimming: 4 bases; junction bases outside the gene matches: 8. Germline V lookup: CDR1 MGHRA, CDR2 YSYEKL. The CDR3 spans 18 residues. CDR3 in DNA: TGCGCCAGCAGCCGATTGCCGGGACTAGCGGGAGGTTACAATGAGCAGTTCTTC. The encoded protein is CASSRLPGLAGGYNEQFF.

This rearrangement joins TRBV28 to TRBJ2-3; TRBD2 is a possible D gene (5 bases). Trimming cost V 0 bases and J 2 bases, with 9 bases left between them. The CDR3 is 15 amino acids. The V gene's germline CDR1 is MDHEN and CDR2 SYDVKM. The CDR3 nucleotides are TGTGCCAGCAGTTTATGGCTAGCTTTCACAGATACGCAGTATTTT. This codes for CASSLWLAFTDTQYF.

The genes are TRBV19 and TRBJ2-1; perhaps TRBD1 as D (6 bases). V was shortened by 4 bases and J by 0 bases, with 10 bases between the two germline ends. CDR1 LNHDA and CDR2 SQIVND come from the germline V gene (reference sequence). The CDR3 extends over 15 amino acids. The CDR3 DNA is TGTGCCAGTAGTAGGACAGCCAGCTCCTACAATGAGCAGTTCTTC. Translation gives CASSRTASSYNEQFF.

V and J are TRBV7-3 and TRBJ2-2; D gene unclear. CDR3 length: 14 amino acids. Looked up from germline, CDR1 is SGHTA and CDR2 is FQGTGA. Between the trimmed V and J ends, which lost 6 bases and 2 bases, there was a span of 10 bases. CDR3 in DNA: TGTGCCAGCAGTCTGGACGGAAACACCGGGGAGCTGTTTTTT. Translation gives CASSLDGNTGELFF.

CDR3 region: CASSPGQGARGANVLTF. The CDR3 coding sequence is TGTGCCAGCAGTCCAGGACAGGGGGCGAGGGGGGCCAACGTCCTGACTTTC. The genes are TRBV11-3 and TRBJ2-6; 11 bases match TRBD1. Germline assignment: CDR1 SGHNT and CDR2 YENEEA. Unmatched junction bases numbered 8, after V lost 6 bases and J lost 4 bases. The CDR3 is 17 residues long.

This chain connects TRBV7-9 to TRBJ2-1; D unresolved. Per the germline V gene, CDR1 is SEHNR and CDR2 is FQNEAQ (reference sequence). Between the trimmed V and J ends, which lost 5 bases and 4 bases, there was a span of 24 bases. The CDR3 covers 18 residues. DNA for the CDR3: TGTGCCAGCAGCCGAACCGGACCGGGTCCTTTGGGATACAATGAGCAGTTCTTC. Protein: CASSRTGPGPLGYNEQFF.

The chain uses TRBV29-1 and TRBJ2-7, with D perhaps TRBD2 (6 bases). CDR1 SQVTM and CDR2 ANQGSEA come from the germline V gene. The CDR3 totals 13 residues. The V end lost 4 bases, the J end lost 2 bases, and 12 bases lay between the germline ends. The CDR3 nucleotides read TGCAGCGTTGTTTGGGACTCGACCTACGAGCAGTACTTC. It codes for CSVVWDSTYEQYF.

CDR3 DNA sequence: TGTGCCAGCAGTTTCGGGCGTGAGACCCAGTACTTC. Its protein is CASSFGRETQYF. The genes are TRBV28 and TRBJ2-5; no clear D. The CDR3 covers 12 residues. Deletions cut 3 bases from V and 5 bases from J, with 7 bases between. Germline CDR1 is MDHEN and CDR2 is SYDVKM.

This clone was picked up one time. The CDR3 here is CASSEAGYGYTF. The CDR3, as DNA: TGTGCCAGCAGTGAGGCAGGCTATGGCTACACCTTC. This chain uses TRBV2 with TRBJ1-2, with D unclear. V lost 3 bases and J 4 bases, leaving 6 bases between the germline ends. Germline CDR1 and CDR2: SNHLY and FYNNEI. The CDR3 is 12 residues long.